A selection of T cell receptor beta chains follows, all from one sample in a study of T cells in Graves' hyperthyroidism and ophthalmopathy. TCRdb reprocessed the multiplex PCR reads via MiXCR and lists one record per CDR3 protein. The sample contains nearly 250,000 distinct CDR3 sequences, about a sixth of which appear only once. Specimen: blood. The source is a woman aged 18 to 35 with Graves' ophthalmopathy. Each CDR3 is given with its conserved first and last residue. The order of the fields is clone size, J gene, D gene, V gene, CDR3 DNA, CDR3 protein. The D gene is left open where the match is weak. Not all rows give a size; the values are once, few, many and, for expanded clones, a class.

abundance: many
j_gene: TRBJ2-1
d_gene: NA
v_gene: TRBV10-1
CDR3nt: TGCGCCAGCAGTGGTCCCCGTGGGGATGAGCAGTTCTTC
CDR3aa: CASSGPRGDEQFF

abundance: NA
j_gene: TRBJ2-1
d_gene: NA
v_gene: TRBV11-3
CDR3nt: TGTGCCAGCAGCCCGGGGGCGGGAGCTGGTGAGCAGTTCTTC
CDR3aa: CASSPGAGAGEQFF

abundance: NA
j_gene: TRBJ2-6
d_gene: NA
v_gene: TRBV5-1
CDR3nt: TGCGCCAGCAGCTTGCCGGGCCTTGAGGGGTTGACTTTC
CDR3aa: CASSLPGLEGLTF

abundance: many
j_gene: TRBJ1-1
d_gene: TRBD1
v_gene: TRBV20-1
CDR3nt: TGCAGTGCTTACAGGGGGCCTGGGACTGAAGCTTTCTTT
CDR3aa: CSAYRGPGTEAFF

abundance: many
j_gene: TRBJ1-1
d_gene: TRBD1
v_gene: TRBV20-1
CDR3nt: TGCAGTGCTCACAGGGGGGGCACTGAAGCTTTCTTT
CDR3aa: CSAHRGGTEAFF

abundance: many
j_gene: TRBJ2-2
d_gene: NA
v_gene: TRBV6-1
CDR3nt: TGTGCCAGCAGTAGGCTTAAAACCGGGGAGCTGTTTTTT
CDR3aa: CASSRLKTGELFF

abundance: many
j_gene: TRBJ2-5
d_gene: NA
v_gene: TRBV12-3/TRBV12-4
CDR3nt: TGTGCCAGCAGCCTCGGAGAGGGACAAGAGACCCAGTACTTC
CDR3aa: CASSLGEGQETQYF

abundance: many
j_gene: TRBJ1-2
d_gene: NA
v_gene: TRBV6-5
CDR3nt: TGTGCCAGCAGTTACTCGCAAGGGGACGGCTACACCTTC
CDR3aa: CASSYSQGDGYTF

abundance: NA
j_gene: TRBJ2-7
d_gene: TRBD2
v_gene: TRBV7-9
CDR3nt: TGTGCCAGCAGCGACCGACTAGCGGAGAAAACCTCCTACGAGCAGTACTTC
CDR3aa: CASSDRLAEKTSYEQYF

abundance: many
j_gene: TRBJ2-7
d_gene: TRBD2
v_gene: TRBV10-3
CDR3nt: TGTGCCATCAGTGAGTCCCTAGCGGGGACCTACGAGCAGTACTTC
CDR3aa: CAISESLAGTYEQYF

abundance: many
j_gene: TRBJ1-2
d_gene: NA
v_gene: TRBV4-2
CDR3nt: TGTGCCAGCAGCCAAGACCAGGGTGACTATGGCTACACCTTC
CDR3aa: CASSQDQGDYGYTF

abundance: many
j_gene: TRBJ2-1
d_gene: NA
v_gene: TRBV12-3/TRBV12-4
CDR3nt: TGTGCCAGCAGTTTATCGGGGATAAGGGATGAGCAGTTCTTC
CDR3aa: CASSLSGIRDEQFF

abundance: many
j_gene: TRBJ2-1
d_gene: NA
v_gene: TRBV11-2
CDR3nt: TGTGCCAGCAGCTTAGATTTGTTAGCGAGAGCGGGTGCGAATGAGCAGTTCTTC
CDR3aa: CASSLDLLARAGANEQFF

abundance: many
j_gene: TRBJ2-6
d_gene: NA
v_gene: TRBV18
CDR3nt: TGTGCCAGCTCACTAATAGGACAGAGCTCTGGGGCCAACGTCCTGACTTTC
CDR3aa: CASSLIGQSSGANVLTF

abundance: many
j_gene: TRBJ1-5
d_gene: NA
v_gene: TRBV24-1
CDR3nt: TGTGCCACCAGTGATCCCGACCTGGGAGGGGTTGGACAGCCCCAGCATTTT
CDR3aa: CATSDPDLGGVGQPQHF

abundance: many
j_gene: TRBJ1-4
d_gene: TRBD1
v_gene: TRBV18
CDR3nt: TGTGCCAGCTCACGGGACAGGACGGCCCTAAAAAAACTGTTTTTT
CDR3aa: CASSRDRTALKKLFF

abundance: many
j_gene: TRBJ1-4
d_gene: NA
v_gene: TRBV7-2
CDR3nt: TGTGCCAGCAGCCCAAGACTTAATGAAAAACTGTTTTTT
CDR3aa: CASSPRLNEKLFF

abundance: many
j_gene: TRBJ2-3
d_gene: NA
v_gene: TRBV6-1
CDR3nt: TGTGCCAGCAGTCTATCCGTGGCGCGTTCCGCAGATACGCAGTATTTT
CDR3aa: CASSLSVARSADTQYF

abundance: many
j_gene: TRBJ1-2
d_gene: TRBD1
v_gene: TRBV7-9
CDR3nt: TGTGCCAGCAGCTCCGGGACAGGCCTGACCAACTATGGCTACACCTTC
CDR3aa: CASSSGTGLTNYGYTF

abundance: NA
j_gene: TRBJ1-5
d_gene: TRBD1
v_gene: TRBV2
CDR3nt: TGTGCCAGCAGTGCCAACAGGGGCATCAGCAGTCAGCCCCAGCATTTT
CDR3aa: CASSANRGISSQPQHF

abundance: many
j_gene: TRBJ1-6
d_gene: NA
v_gene: TRBV6-1
CDR3nt: TGTGCCAGCAGTAGGGACACGGGACGCTCCTATAATTCACCCCTCCACTTT
CDR3aa: CASSRDTGRSYNSPLHF

abundance: many
j_gene: TRBJ2-7
d_gene: TRBD1
v_gene: TRBV11-2
CDR3nt: TGTGCCAGCAGCTCGGACCGGGACAGGGTCGACGAGCAGTACTTC
CDR3aa: CASSSDRDRVDEQYF

abundance: many
j_gene: TRBJ1-5
d_gene: NA
v_gene: TRBV30
CDR3nt: TGTGCCTGGAGTGTCAAAGACAATCAGCCCCAGCATTTT
CDR3aa: CAWSVKDNQPQHF

abundance: many
j_gene: TRBJ1-2
d_gene: TRBD1
v_gene: TRBV7-3
CDR3nt: TGTGCCAGCAGCTTAACGTCCGGGACAGGGGGTGGCTACACCTTC
CDR3aa: CASSLTSGTGGGYTF

abundance: many
j_gene: TRBJ2-5
d_gene: TRBD2
v_gene: TRBV3-1
CDR3nt: TGTGCCAGCAGCCAAGATTGGAGCGGGAGGGGCAAACAAGAGACCCAGTACTTC
CDR3aa: CASSQDWSGRGKQETQYF

abundance: many
j_gene: TRBJ1-1
d_gene: NA
v_gene: TRBV7-2
CDR3nt: TGTGCCAGCAGCTCAAATGGGCCTGAAGCTTTCTTT
CDR3aa: CASSSNGPEAFF

abundance: many
j_gene: TRBJ1-2
d_gene: NA
v_gene: TRBV7-9
CDR3nt: TGTGCCAGCAGCGAGCTCGGGGCGGCATCCGGCTACACCTTC
CDR3aa: CASSELGAASGYTF

abundance: NA
j_gene: TRBJ1-1
d_gene: TRBD1
v_gene: TRBV7-9
CDR3nt: TGTGCCAGCAGCCGATCCTCGGACAGGGCGATGGGCACTGAAGCTTTCTTT
CDR3aa: CASSRSSDRAMGTEAFF

abundance: many
j_gene: TRBJ1-6
d_gene: NA
v_gene: TRBV20-1
CDR3nt: TGCAGTGCTAGAGTGGGGGGGTTTGATTCACCCCTCCACTTT
CDR3aa: CSARVGGFDSPLHF

abundance: many
j_gene: TRBJ2-7
d_gene: NA
v_gene: TRBV12-3/TRBV12-4
CDR3nt: TGTGCCAGCAGTATGGGTTCCTACGAGCAGTACTTC
CDR3aa: CASSMGSYEQYF

abundance: NA
j_gene: TRBJ2-3
d_gene: TRBD2
v_gene: TRBV11-2
CDR3nt: TGTGCCAGCAGCCCACTACTAGCGGGGGGCACAGATACGCAGTATTTT
CDR3aa: CASSPLLAGGTDTQYF

abundance: many
j_gene: TRBJ1-1
d_gene: NA
v_gene: TRBV30
CDR3nt: TGTGCCTGGAGTGTACGTGGCAGCCGTCGCTTCGAAGCTTTCTTT
CDR3aa: CAWSVRGSRRFEAFF

abundance: many
j_gene: TRBJ2-7
d_gene: NA
v_gene: TRBV19
CDR3nt: TGTGCCAGTAGTATAAGGGAGCGGCAGGGGGGAACCTACGAGCAGTACTTC
CDR3aa: CASSIRERQGGTYEQYF

abundance: many
j_gene: TRBJ2-2
d_gene: NA
v_gene: TRBV5-1
CDR3nt: TGCGCCAGCAGCTCCCAAACCACCGGGGAGCTGTTTTTT
CDR3aa: CASSSQTTGELFF

abundance: many
j_gene: TRBJ2-5
d_gene: NA
v_gene: TRBV28
CDR3nt: TGTGCCAGCAGTTTACCGGGGGTTCAGGAGACCCAGTACTTC
CDR3aa: CASSLPGVQETQYF

abundance: many
j_gene: TRBJ1-1
d_gene: NA
v_gene: TRBV6-2/TRBV6-3
CDR3nt: TGTGCCAGCAAAGATCAGGGAAGCACTGAAGCTTTCTTT
CDR3aa: CASKDQGSTEAFF

abundance: many
j_gene: TRBJ1-3
d_gene: TRBD1
v_gene: TRBV6-5
CDR3nt: TGTGCCAGCAGTTACCTCGAGACAGGGGCCGACTCTGGAAACACCATATATTTT
CDR3aa: CASSYLETGADSGNTIYF

abundance: many
j_gene: TRBJ2-2
d_gene: NA
v_gene: TRBV9
CDR3nt: TGTGCCAGCAGTGGATGGAGTCCCGGGGAGCTGTTTTTT
CDR3aa: CASSGWSPGELFF

abundance: many
j_gene: TRBJ1-2
d_gene: NA
v_gene: TRBV7-9
CDR3nt: TGTGCCAGCAGCTATCTCACAGGGAACTATGGCTACACCTTC
CDR3aa: CASSYLTGNYGYTF

abundance: many
j_gene: TRBJ1-2
d_gene: NA
v_gene: TRBV27
CDR3nt: TGTGCCAGCAGACAAGACAGCGACTATGGCTACACCTTC
CDR3aa: CASRQDSDYGYTF

abundance: many
j_gene: TRBJ1-6
d_gene: TRBD1
v_gene: TRBV6-1
CDR3nt: TGTGCCAGCAGACCCCAGGGGGCGAACTATAATTCACCCCTCCACTTT
CDR3aa: CASRPQGANYNSPLHF

abundance: many
j_gene: TRBJ2-1
d_gene: NA
v_gene: TRBV28
CDR3nt: TGTGCCAGCAGTCTGGACTTTGAGCAGTTCTTC
CDR3aa: CASSLDFEQFF

abundance: many
j_gene: TRBJ1-2
d_gene: NA
v_gene: TRBV5-5
CDR3nt: TGTGCCAGCAGCTTGGTTGTCCGCGGGAGTGGCTACACCTTC
CDR3aa: CASSLVVRGSGYTF

abundance: many
j_gene: TRBJ1-1
d_gene: NA
v_gene: TRBV7-2
CDR3nt: TGTGCCAGCAGCACCCTTGGACAGAACACTGAAGCTTTCTTT
CDR3aa: CASSTLGQNTEAFF

abundance: many
j_gene: TRBJ1-1
d_gene: NA
v_gene: TRBV12-3/TRBV12-4
CDR3nt: TGTGCCAGCAGCTACGTCCGGGGCACTGAAGCTTTCTTT
CDR3aa: CASSYVRGTEAFF

abundance: many
j_gene: TRBJ1-1
d_gene: TRBD1
v_gene: TRBV18
CDR3nt: TGTGCCAGCTCTCTCGGACAGGGTGAAGCTTTCTTT
CDR3aa: CASSLGQGEAFF

abundance: few
j_gene: TRBJ2-2
d_gene: NA
v_gene: TRBV27
CDR3nt: TGTGCCAGCAGTTTATCCGCGATGACCCCGCAAGAGCTGTTTTTT
CDR3aa: CASSLSAMTPQELFF

abundance: many
j_gene: TRBJ2-1
d_gene: NA
v_gene: TRBV11-2
CDR3nt: TGTGCCAGCAGCTTAGATTTATGGGGTAATGAGCAGTTCTTC
CDR3aa: CASSLDLWGNEQFF

abundance: many
j_gene: TRBJ2-3
d_gene: NA
v_gene: TRBV6-6
CDR3nt: TGTGCCAGCAGTTACTCCGCCTTAGCGGTGGGCACAGATACGCAGTATTTT
CDR3aa: CASSYSALAVGTDTQYF

abundance: NA
j_gene: TRBJ1-3
d_gene: NA
v_gene: TRBV5-1
CDR3nt: TGCGCCAGCAGCTTGGCCTCTGGAAACACCACATATTTT
CDR3aa: CASSLASGNTTYF

abundance: NA
j_gene: TRBJ2-7
d_gene: NA
v_gene: TRBV7-6
CDR3nt: NA
CDR3aa: CASSFYICSARDQDSGLYEQYF

abundance: many
j_gene: TRBJ1-2
d_gene: TRBD1
v_gene: TRBV28
CDR3nt: TGTGCCACCCTGACAGGGAACTATGGCTACACCTTC
CDR3aa: CATLTGNYGYTF

abundance: NA
j_gene: TRBJ2-4
d_gene: TRBD1
v_gene: TRBV28
CDR3nt: TGTGCCAGCAGGAGACAGGGGGCGGTCAAAAACATTCAGTACTTC
CDR3aa: CASRRQGAVKNIQYF

abundance: many
j_gene: TRBJ2-5
d_gene: TRBD2
v_gene: TRBV20-1
CDR3nt: TGCAGTGCCTCCGGGCCGCTAGCGGGAGACGAGACCCAGTACTTC
CDR3aa: CSASGPLAGDETQYF

abundance: many
j_gene: TRBJ2-4
d_gene: TRBD2
v_gene: TRBV6-1
CDR3nt: TGTGCCAGCAGACCTCGGGACTACTTATTAGCCAAAAACATTCAGTACTTC
CDR3aa: CASRPRDYLLAKNIQYF

abundance: many
j_gene: TRBJ2-1
d_gene: NA
v_gene: TRBV13
CDR3nt: TGTGCCAGCAGCTTAGGTGGGACCCACAATGAGCAGTTCTTC
CDR3aa: CASSLGGTHNEQFF